The 29 T cell receptor beta chains below all came from one sample that was sequenced in a study of CD8 T cells in Susac syndrome (dated by TCRdb to between 2019 and 2020). The protocol used for the library was the immunoSEQ multiplex PCR assay. RNA was extracted with the RNeasy kit and roughly 0.45 to 1 ug was reverse transcribed using random hexamers. TCRdb redid the processing of the public reads, applying fastp at Q25 and MiXCR, and retained in-frame beta chains. Each CDR3 protein gets just one entry, which takes the most common genes and DNA from the rows behind it. Within this sample are about 190,000 distinct CDR3 sequences, with 90% to 95% of them counted one time only. The ten largest clones take up about 0.1% of the sample. What was sequenced was CD4+ T cells from PBMCs. The receptors shown here come from a human donor in good health.

This clonotype occurred once. This chain connects TRBV4-3 to TRBJ2-3; TRBD1 matches 8 bases. The CDR3 spans 14 residues. Germline assignment: CDR1 LGHNA and CDR2 YSLEER. V lost 4 bases and J lost 5; bases outside the gene matches: 5. CDR3 bases: TGCGCCAGCAGCCTCAACAGGGGGTTAGATACGCAGTATTTT. Its protein product is CASSLNRGLDTQYF.

The V and J genes are TRBV20-1 and TRBJ2-1; 11 nucleotides line up with TRBD2. CDR3 length equals 16 residues. Per germline, CDR1 DFQATT and CDR2 SNEGSKA (reference sequence). The ends lost 3 bases at V and 5 bases at J; junction bases unmatched: 9. This CDR3 reads CSASSFGLAGNNEQFF. The CDR3 DNA follows: TGCAGTGCTAGTAGCTTTGGACTAGCGGGCAACAATGAGCAGTTCTTC.

The chain couples TRBV5-1 to TRBJ2-5; TRBD2 aligns across 9 bases. Germline values: CDR1 SGHRS, CDR2 YFSETQ. The CDR3 sequence is 13 residues long. V shed 5 bases, J shed 5 bases, and the junction held 4 bases outside the gene matches. CDR3 DNA sequence: TGCGCCAGCAGTTCTCTAGCGGGGGAGACCCAGTACTTC. It yields the protein CASSSLAGETQYF.

J is TRBJ1-2 and V is TRBV29-1; D gene ambiguous. Per germline, CDR1 SQVTM and CDR2 ANQGSEA. The CDR3 runs 13 residues. Trimming removed 8 bases from V and 4 bases from J, with 17 bases in between. CDR3 bases: TGCAGCTCAGCGGAGGGAGGTCTCTATGGCTACACCTTC. Translation gives CSSAEGGLYGYTF.

CDR3 bases: TGCAGTGCTTCGCGGGGCCTGAACACTGAAGCTTTCTTT. Translation: CSASRGLNTEAFF. The chain joins TRBV20-1 to TRBJ1-1; maybe TRBD1 (5 bases). CDR1 DFQATT and CDR2 SNEGSKA come from the germline V gene (reference sequence). V was shortened by 5 bases and J by 0 bases, with 10 bases between the two germline ends. The CDR3 has 13 residues.

The rearrangement uses TRBV14 and TRBJ1-2; D is ambiguous. Deletions cut 0 bases from V and 8 bases from J, with 10 bases between. The CDR3 covers 13 residues. CDR1 and CDR2 from the germline V gene are SGHDN and FVKESK. CDR3 sequence (DNA): TGTGCCAGCAGCCAAGATCTCGGGGTCGGCTACACCTTC. Its translation: CASSQDLGVGYTF. Full variable domain (rest looked up from reference TRBV14 and TRBJ1-2): EAGVTQFPSHSVIEKGQTVTLRCDPISGHDNLYWYRRVMGKEIKFLLHFVKESKQDESGMPNNRFLAERTGGTYSTLKVQPAELEDSGVYFCASSQDLGVGYTFGSGTRLTVV.

The chain combines TRBV11-2 with TRBJ2-5; D uncertain. The CDR3 runs 15 residues. Germline V gene data show CDR1 as SGHAT and CDR2 as FQNNGV. V shed 5 bases and J shed 1 base, with 14 bases lying between them. The DNA for the CDR3 is TGTGCCAGCAGCCCAGAATTCTTGATCCAAGAGACCCAGTACTTC. Its protein product is CASSPEFLIQETQYF.

The chain joins TRBV11-1 to TRBJ2-3; maybe TRBD2 (6 bases). The CDR3 is made up of 14 amino acids. The V end was cut by 1 base, the J end by 5 bases, with 10 bases between. Germline V lookup: CDR1 SGHAT, CDR2 FQDESV (reference sequence). The chain's CDR3 is CASSLEGTGDTQYF. CDR3 nucleotide sequence: TGTGCCAGCAGCTTAGAGGGGACTGGAGATACGCAGTATTTT.

This chain connects TRBV20-1 to TRBJ2-7; D might be TRBD1 (6 bases). Trimming left V 7 bases short and J 2 bases short, with 9 bases between. Per germline, CDR1 DFQATT and CDR2 SNEGSKA (reference sequence). CDR3 size: 11 residues. The CDR3: CSVWTAYEQYF. The CDR3 bases are TGCAGTGTTTGGACAGCCTACGAGCAGTACTTC.

The J gene is TRBJ2-3, the V gene TRBV29-1, with TRBD2 matching over 8 bases. J gave up 4 bases and V 2 bases, and 8 bases lay outside the gene matches. CDR1 is SQVTM and CDR2 is ANQGSEA in the germline V gene. This CDR3 is 15 amino acids long. The CDR3 nucleotides read TGCAGCGTTGAAATGTGGCGGGAGGTTTCAGATACGCAGTATTTT. This sequence encodes CSVEMWREVSDTQYF.

The rearrangement links TRBV29-1 to TRBJ2-5; tentative D call: TRBD2 (5 bases). Trimming shortened V by 5 bases and J by 4 bases, and 8 bases separated the two germline ends. CDR3 length equals 11 residues. Germline CDR1 and CDR2: SQVTM and ANQGSEA. The CDR3 region has the DNA TGCAGCGTTACTAGAGGAGAGACCCAGTACTTC. This translates into CSVTRGETQYF.

The chain is built from TRBV29-1 and TRBJ1-3; D not certain. This CDR3 comprises 16 residues. Germline loops: CDR1 SQVTM, CDR2 ANQGSEA. V dropped 7 bases and J dropped 0 bases, with 19 bases sitting between them. In DNA form, the CDR3 reads TGCAGCGCCCATGTCCAGGATAAGGACTCTGGAAACACCATATATTTT. Protein product: CSAHVQDKDSGNTIYF. The full variable domain, in which reference TRBV29-1 and TRBJ1-3 provide the parts outside the CDR3, is SAVISQKPSRDICQRGTSLTIQCQVDSQVTMMFWYRQQPGQSLTLIATANQGSEATYESGFVIDKFPISRPNLTFSTLTVSNMSPEDSSIYLCSAHVQDKDSGNTIYFGEGSWLTVV.

The chain has TRBV9 and TRBJ2-5, with D unresolved. The CDR3 has 11 residues. The V gene lost 4 bases and the J gene lost 5 bases, with 6 bases spanning the gap. CDR1 is SGDLS and CDR2 is YYNGEE in the germline V gene. This CDR3 reads CASSSWETQYF. The CDR3 DNA reads as TGTGCCAGCAGCTCGTGGGAGACCCAGTACTTC.

The gene calls are TRBV5-6 and TRBJ2-1; the match to TRBD2 covers 7 bases. In germline, CDR1 is SGHDT, CDR2 YYEEEE. The trim removed 4 bases at V and 8 bases at J, leaving 3 bases unmatched. This CDR3 spans 12 amino acids. The CDR3 DNA follows: TGTGCCAGCAGCGCACTAGCGCATGAGCAGTTCTTC. The encoded protein is CASSALAHEQFF.

This rearrangement joins TRBV29-1 to TRBJ1-2; no reliable D call. V was cut by 2 bases and J by 8 bases, with 15 bases left in between. Germline V gene sequence: CDR1 SQVTM, CDR2 ANQGSEA. This CDR3 spans 13 amino acids. The CDR3 is CSVENSRAGGYTF. In DNA, the CDR3 is TGCAGCGTTGAAAACTCAAGGGCCGGCGGCTACACCTTC.

This chain joins TRBV5-6 and TRBJ2-5; D ambiguous. The CDR3 length is 12 residues. The V gene's germline CDR1 is SGHDT and CDR2 YYEEEE. V lost 4 bases and J 5 bases, leaving 9 bases between the germline ends. The CDR3: CASSVNGETQYF. The CDR3 bases are TGTGCCAGCAGCGTGAACGGTGAGACCCAGTACTTC.

This rearrangement joins TRBV3-1 to TRBJ2-7, with D unclear. Trimming pared 4 bases from V and 2 bases from J, leaving 9 bases between. The CDR3 is 13 residues long. Germline CDR1 is LGHDT and CDR2 is YNNKEL (reference sequence). The CDR3: CASSPDGPYEQYV. The CDR3 nucleotides read TGTGCCAGCAGCCCGGACGGTCCCTACGAGCAGTACGTC.

The gene calls are TRBV4-1 and TRBJ2-5; 8 bases agree with TRBD1. V lost 3 bases to trimming and J lost 4 bases; unmatched junction nucleotides: 4. This CDR3 is 14 amino acids long. Germline loops: CDR1 MGHRA, CDR2 YSYEKL. For the CDR3, the DNA is TGCGCCAGCAGCCACGCAGGACAGGGAGAGACCCAGTACTTC. Translation: CASSHAGQGETQYF.

This clonotype was detected only once. The chain recombines TRBV4-1 with TRBJ1-2, with TRBD1 identical over 7 bases. Trimming took 0 bases from V and 13 from J; bases not matched to a gene: 8. The CDR3 covers 13 residues. The V gene's germline CDR1 is MGHRA and CDR2 YSYEKL. The CDR3 loop is CASSQDMGQLGTF. The CDR3 DNA is TGCGCCAGCAGCCAAGACATGGGACAGCTGGGCACCTTC.

This chain connects TRBV9 to TRBJ2-1; tentatively, D is TRBD2 (6 bases). Between the trimmed V and J ends, which lost 6 bases and 4 bases, there was a span of 20 bases. This CDR3 spans 16 amino acids. The germline gives CDR1 SGDLS, CDR2 YYNGEE. The CDR3 sequence is CASTLDGGVGYNEQFF. The CDR3 region has the DNA TGTGCCAGCACCTTAGACGGCGGGGTGGGTTACAATGAGCAGTTCTTC. Full variable domain (remainder filled in from reference TRBV9 and TRBJ2-1): DSGVTQTPKHLITATGQRVTLRCSPRSGDLSVYWYQQSLDQGLQFLIQYYNGEERAKGNILERFSAQQFPDLHSELNLSSLELGDSALYFCASTLDGGVGYNEQFFGPGTRLTVL.

The chain recombines TRBV29-1 with TRBJ2-2; D gene unclear. The germline V gene encodes CDR1 SQVTM and CDR2 ANQGSEA. This CDR3 contains 15 residues. Trimming cost V 6 bases and J 3 bases, with 17 bases left between them. CDR3 loop: CSVPRPGSYTGELFF. Here the CDR3 DNA reads TGCAGCGTCCCCAGGCCAGGCAGTTACACCGGGGAGCTGTTTTTT.

This clonotype was seen just once. The chain recombines TRBV5-6 with TRBJ2-1; TRBD1 aligns across 7 bases. V dropped 6 bases and J dropped 4; count of bases not matched to a gene: 4. The CDR3 runs 13 residues. CDR1 is SGHDT and CDR2 is YYEEEE in the germline V gene. The CDR3 loop reads CASTGTAYNEQFF. In nucleotides, the CDR3 is TGTGCCAGCACCGGGACAGCGTACAATGAGCAGTTCTTC.

This clonotype was seen only once. The chain links TRBV24-1 to TRBJ2-3; D is possibly TRBD2 (7 bases). Germline V lookup: CDR1 KGHDR, CDR2 SFDVKD. The CDR3 runs 19 residues. Deletions cut 4 bases from V and 3 bases from J, with 25 bases between. The DNA of the CDR3 is TGTGCCACCAGTGAACCCCCCGGGGGAGGGAGGGGGAGGACAGATACGCAGTATTTT. As protein: CATSEPPGGGRGRTDTQYF.

V usage is TRBV3-1 and J usage is TRBJ2-5; 11 bases align to TRBD2. Germline loops: CDR1 LGHDT, CDR2 YNNKEL (reference sequence). The CDR3 length is 16 residues. With 4 bases clipped from V and 4 bases from J, the junction kept 8 bases outside the gene matches. The chain's CDR3 is CASSPETGLAGETQYF. The DNA of the CDR3 is TGTGCCAGCAGCCCTGAGACCGGACTAGCGGGAGAGACCCAGTACTTC.

The chain employs TRBV12-3 or TRBV12-4 and TRBJ1-2; the match to TRBD1 covers 7 bases. V trimming: 6 bases; J trimming: 8 bases; junction bases outside the gene matches: 9. The CDR3 sequence is 13 residues long. The DNA for the CDR3 is TGTGCCAGCAGCTCACAGGGGCAGCGGGGCTACACCTTC. Its translation: CASSSQGQRGYTF.

The J gene is TRBJ2-5, the V gene TRBV3-1; D is perhaps TRBD2 (5 bases). The CDR3 runs to 15 residues. The V gene lost 0 bases and the J gene lost 2 bases, with 10 bases spanning the gap. Germline loops: CDR1 LGHDT, CDR2 YNNKEL (reference sequence). The CDR3 spells CASSQDSAVQETQYF. The CDR3 DNA reads TGTGCCAGCAGCCAAGATAGCGCGGTTCAAGAGACCCAGTACTTC.

The V and J genes are TRBV20-1 and TRBJ1-2; no reliable D call. The CDR3 consists of 11 residues. From germline, CDR1 is DFQATT and CDR2 SNEGSKA (reference sequence). Trimming shortened V by 4 bases and J by 5 bases, and 8 bases separated the two germline ends. This chain's CDR3 is CSAMEGYGYTF. The CDR3 coding sequence is TGCAGTGCTATGGAGGGATATGGCTACACCTTC.

The rearrangement uses TRBV29-1 and TRBJ2-5; no clear D gene. Germline V gives CDR1 SQVTM, CDR2 ANQGSEA. This CDR3 is built from 14 residues. The V gene lost 2 bases and the J gene lost 7 bases, with 17 bases spanning the gap. As DNA, the CDR3 is TGCAGCGTTGAATCTCTAGTTGTATCGGGGACCCAGTACTTC. Translated, it gives CSVESLVVSGTQYF.

The J gene is TRBJ2-1, the V gene TRBV20-1, with TRBD2 matching 7 bases. V lost 6 bases, J lost 0 bases, and 5 bases stayed unmatched. Per the germline V gene, CDR1 is DFQATT and CDR2 is SNEGSKA (reference sequence). The CDR3 runs to 14 residues. CDR3 sequence reads: CSALLALSYNEQFF. The DNA of the CDR3 is TGCAGTGCCCTACTAGCGCTCTCCTACAATGAGCAGTTCTTC.